This T cell receptor (beta chain) originates from a study of Ad26.COV2.S vaccination and SARS-CoV-2 variants. Study-wide background: It was the COV1001 Ad26.COV2.S trial arm that included the donor.

This clone was observed once. From germline, CDR1 is MNHNS and CDR2 SASEGT. The CDR3 is made up of 13 amino acids. Trimming stripped 2 bases from V and 4 bases from J, with 8 bases between. Treatment meaning: roughly 20 received Ad26.COV2.S at low or high dose, single or two shots; about 5 received placebo; per-sample allocation not given. Repertoires come from day 63 after the first vaccine or placebo injection. The data were produced by immunoSEQ multiplex PCR, yet TCRdb's version contains in-frame clones alone and is incomplete. The profile shows 350,000 to 450,000 clones, about 88% of them singletons.

The sequences come from peripheral blood, collected in a trial of Ad26.COV2.S vaccine versus placebo. The sequence came from a person aged 18-65 years who received the Ad26.COV2.S COVID-19 vaccine or a placebo. J is TRBJ2-5 and V is TRBV6-1; maybe TRBD1 (5 bases). CDR3 residues: CASSESRGETQYF. In DNA form, the CDR3 reads TGTGCCAGCAGTGAATCTAGGGGAGAGACCCAGTACTTC.